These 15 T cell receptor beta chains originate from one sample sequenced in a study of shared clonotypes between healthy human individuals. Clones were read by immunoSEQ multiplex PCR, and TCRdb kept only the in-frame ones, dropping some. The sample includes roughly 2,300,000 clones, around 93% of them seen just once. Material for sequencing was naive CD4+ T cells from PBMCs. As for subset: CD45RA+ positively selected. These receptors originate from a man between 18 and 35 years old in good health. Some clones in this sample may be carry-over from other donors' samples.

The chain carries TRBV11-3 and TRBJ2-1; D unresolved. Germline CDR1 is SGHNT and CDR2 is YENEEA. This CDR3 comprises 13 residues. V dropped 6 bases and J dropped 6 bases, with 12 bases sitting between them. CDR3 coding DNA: TGTGCCAGCAGTCGTGTCGGGTCCAATGAGCAGTTCTTC. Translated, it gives CASSRVGSNEQFF.

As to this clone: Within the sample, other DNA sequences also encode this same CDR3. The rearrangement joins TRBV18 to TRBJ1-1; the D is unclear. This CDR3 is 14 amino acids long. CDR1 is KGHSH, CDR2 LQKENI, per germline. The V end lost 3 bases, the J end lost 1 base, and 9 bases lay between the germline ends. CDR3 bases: TGTGCCAGCTCACCCCGCAGAGAGAACACTGAAGCTTTCTTT. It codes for CASSPRRENTEAFF. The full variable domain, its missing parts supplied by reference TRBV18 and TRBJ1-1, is NAGVMQNPRHLVRRRGQEARLRCSPMKGHSHVYWYRQLPEEGLKFMVYLQKENIIDESGMPKERFSAEFPKEGPSILRIQQVVRGDSAAYFCASSPRRENTEAFFGQGTRLTVV.

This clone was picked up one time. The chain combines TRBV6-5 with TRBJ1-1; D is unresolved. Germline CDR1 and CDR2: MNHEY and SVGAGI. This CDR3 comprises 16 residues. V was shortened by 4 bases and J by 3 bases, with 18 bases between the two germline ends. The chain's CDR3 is CASSSGSRGVYTEAFF. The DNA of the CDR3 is TGTGCCAGCAGTTCCGGAAGTCGGGGAGTGTACACTGAAGCTTTCTTT.

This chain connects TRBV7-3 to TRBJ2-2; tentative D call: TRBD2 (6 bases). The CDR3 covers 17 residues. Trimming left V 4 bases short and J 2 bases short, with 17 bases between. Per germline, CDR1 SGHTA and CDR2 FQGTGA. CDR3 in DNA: TGTGCCAGCAGCTCCCTGTACGGGAGAATCAACACCGGGGAGCTGTTTTTT. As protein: CASSSLYGRINTGELFF.

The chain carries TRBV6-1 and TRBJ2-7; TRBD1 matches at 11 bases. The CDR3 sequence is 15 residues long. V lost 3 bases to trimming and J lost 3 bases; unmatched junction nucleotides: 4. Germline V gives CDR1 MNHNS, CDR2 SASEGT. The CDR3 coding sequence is TGTGCCAGCAGTGAGACCGGGACAGGGGGCTACGAGCAGTACTTC. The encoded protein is CASSETGTGGYEQYF.

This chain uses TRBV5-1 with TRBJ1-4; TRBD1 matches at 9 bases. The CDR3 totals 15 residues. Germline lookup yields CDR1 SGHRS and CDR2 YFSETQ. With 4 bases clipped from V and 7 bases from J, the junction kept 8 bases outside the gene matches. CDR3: CASSTPGQGVEKLFF. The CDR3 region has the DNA TGCGCCAGCAGCACCCCGGGACAGGGTGTTGAAAAACTGTTTTTT.

CDR3 sequence reads: CASSPQGADTQYF. CDR3 coding DNA: TGTGCCAGCAGTCCCCAGGGGGCAGATACGCAGTATTTT. The rearrangement links TRBV28 to TRBJ2-3, with 7 bases matching TRBD1. V was clipped by 5 bases and J by 4 bases; unmatched bases: 3. The CDR3 totals 13 residues. Germline V gives CDR1 MDHEN, CDR2 SYDVKM.

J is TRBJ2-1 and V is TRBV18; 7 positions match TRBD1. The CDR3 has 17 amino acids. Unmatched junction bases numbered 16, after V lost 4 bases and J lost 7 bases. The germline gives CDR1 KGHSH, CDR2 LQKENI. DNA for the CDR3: TGTGCCAGCTCACGCCCGGCCACGACAGGGCTGGCGAATGAGCAGTTCTTC. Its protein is CASSRPATTGLANEQFF.

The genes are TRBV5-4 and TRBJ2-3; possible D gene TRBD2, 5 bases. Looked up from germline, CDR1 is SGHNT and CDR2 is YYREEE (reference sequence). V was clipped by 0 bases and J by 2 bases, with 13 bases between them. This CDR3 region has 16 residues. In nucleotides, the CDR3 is TGTGCCAGCAGCTTGGGAGGGCTTGGGGTCACAGATACGCAGTATTTT. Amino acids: CASSLGGLGVTDTQYF.

CDR3 coding DNA: TGTGCCATCAGTATATCCGGGGCTGACAATGAGCAGTTCTTC. It is translated as CAISISGADNEQFF. The chain links TRBV10-3 to TRBJ2-1; perhaps D is TRBD1 or TRBD2 (5 bases each). The CDR3 length is 14 residues. V gave up 5 bases and J gave up 5 bases, with 13 bases separating them. CDR1 and CDR2 (germline): ENHRY, SYGVKD.

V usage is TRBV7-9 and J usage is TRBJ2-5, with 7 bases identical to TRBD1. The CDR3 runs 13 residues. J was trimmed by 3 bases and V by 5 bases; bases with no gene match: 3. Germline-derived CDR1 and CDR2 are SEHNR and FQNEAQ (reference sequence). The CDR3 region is CASSPTGKETQYF. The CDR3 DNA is TGTGCCAGCAGCCCGACAGGGAAAGAGACCCAGTACTTC.

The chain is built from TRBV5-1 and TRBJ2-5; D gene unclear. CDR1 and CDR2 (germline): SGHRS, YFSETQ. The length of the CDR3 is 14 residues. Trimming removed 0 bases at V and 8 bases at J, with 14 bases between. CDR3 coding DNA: TGCGCCAGCAGCTTGGTGATCCCCAAAGGAACCCAGTACTTC. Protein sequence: CASSLVIPKGTQYF.

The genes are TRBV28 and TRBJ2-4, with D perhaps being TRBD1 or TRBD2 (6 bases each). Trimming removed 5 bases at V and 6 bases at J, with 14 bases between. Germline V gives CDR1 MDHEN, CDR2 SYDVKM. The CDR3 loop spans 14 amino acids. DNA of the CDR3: TGTGCCAGCAGTGGTGCGGGACAAATAAACATTCAGTACTTC. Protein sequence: CASSGAGQINIQYF.

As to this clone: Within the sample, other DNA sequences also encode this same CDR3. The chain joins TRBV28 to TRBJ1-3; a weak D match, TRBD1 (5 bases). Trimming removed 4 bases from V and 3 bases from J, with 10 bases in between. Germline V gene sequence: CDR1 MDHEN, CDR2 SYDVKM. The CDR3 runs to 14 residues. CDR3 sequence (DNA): TGTGCCAGCAGTTCTGGGGCGAGTGGAAACACCATATATTTT. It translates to CASSSGASGNTIYF.

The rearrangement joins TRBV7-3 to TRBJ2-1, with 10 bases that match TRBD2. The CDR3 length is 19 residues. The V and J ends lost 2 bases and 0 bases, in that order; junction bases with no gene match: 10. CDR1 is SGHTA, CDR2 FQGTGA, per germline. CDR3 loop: CASSLRLAGASSSYNEQFF. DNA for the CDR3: TGTGCCAGCAGCTTACGCCTAGCGGGAGCATCTAGCTCCTACAATGAGCAGTTCTTC.